This T cell receptor (beta chain) was captured by sequencing in a study of human versus mouse CDR3 diversity and MHC coevolution. This CDR3 spans 16 amino acids. V dropped 3 bases and J dropped 5; count of bases not matched to a gene: 3. From germline, CDR1 is KGHSH and CDR2 LQKENI. TCRdb's copy holds only in-frame clones and misses some; the assay was immunoSEQ multiplex PCR. This table holds tens of thousands of clones, about 93% found once. Naive CD4 T cells, CD45RO-negative and CD62L-positive, were flow-sorted from PBMCs. Material: naive CD4+ T cells from blood. Subset in this sample: CD45RO-negative CD62L-positive naive CD4 T cells. The chain recombines TRBV18 with TRBJ2-3, with TRBD2 identical over 15 bases. The clonotype comes from a person aged 30 to 69 in good health. CDR3: CASSPGLAGGGDTQYF. CDR3 DNA: TGTGCCAGCTCACCGGGACTAGCGGGAGGTGGAGATACGCAGTATTTT.